This TCR beta chain was captured in a study of vaccination effects on CD4 cells after COVID-19. It was after around eleven days of culture that CD4+ T cells were isolated. Each participant was administered two doses of either the BNT162b2 or the mRNA-1273 vaccine. For this clone: The antigen is unknown.

Study-wide results and limits: Within healthy vaccinees, only 1 of 255 vaccine-induced clones displayed cross-reactivity with common cold coronaviruses.

Only in-frame clones appear in the TCRdb table, and some are missing; sequencing was by immunoSEQ multiplex PCR. Seen here are tens of thousands of clones, 70% to 85% observed once, and the top ten hold about 2.4%. Trimming cost V 6 bases and J 0 bases, with 14 bases left between them. The CDR3 runs 15 residues. Germline V gene data show CDR1 as MNHEY and CDR2 as SVGAGI. The sample in question was CD4+ T cells from PBMCs cultured without peptide, obtained after COVID-19 vaccination. V gene TRBV6-5 combines with J gene TRBJ1-2, with D unresolved. The origin of this receptor is a human donor who received a COVID-19 vaccine. The DNA of the CDR3 is TGTGCCAGCAGAGTTAGTCCAGGCGCTAACTATGGCTACACCTTC. Translating gives CASRVSPGANYGYTF.